The rows below give T cell receptor beta chains drawn from one sample of a study of identical twins. TCRdb reprocessed the 5' RACE reads with MiXCR, giving one entry per CDR3 protein. The sample shows about 890,000 distinct CDR3 sequences, approximately 13% of them seen only once. These records were also assigned to another study, of yellow fever vaccine responses in identical twins.

The sequenced sample consisted of PBMCs. The receptor source for this set is a woman aged 18-29 years in good health. Each CDR3 is given with its conserved first and last residue. A D gene is named only where the DNA matches it firmly. The size entry is marked missing in some rows and otherwise reads once, few, many or a size class.

j_call: TRBJ1-1
clone_size: -
v_call: TRBV6-2/TRBV6-3
d_call: -
cdr3_nt: TGTGCCACCGGACGGTTGGGCACTGAAGCTTTCTTT
cdr3_aa: CATGRLGTEAFF

j_call: TRBJ2-2
clone_size: -
v_call: TRBV12-3/TRBV12-4
d_call: TRBD2
cdr3_nt: TGTGCCAGCAGCCAGGGACTAGTAGGGACCGGGGAGCTGTTTTTT
cdr3_aa: CASSQGLVGTGELFF

j_call: TRBJ2-7
clone_size: few
v_call: TRBV29-1
d_call: TRBD1
cdr3_nt: TGCAGCGTTGAATCACACAGGGGGACGGGGGAGCAGTACTTC
cdr3_aa: CSVESHRGTGEQYF

j_call: TRBJ1-1
clone_size: -
v_call: TRBV18
d_call: TRBD1
cdr3_nt: TGTGCCAGCTCAGGACCGGGACAGTCCACTGAAGCTTTCTTT
cdr3_aa: CASSGPGQSTEAFF

j_call: TRBJ2-3
clone_size: -
v_call: TRBV7-9
d_call: TRBD2
cdr3_nt: TGTGCCAGCAGCTCGCTTCGGGGGGGGAGGTCAGATACGCAGTATTTT
cdr3_aa: CASSSLRGGRSDTQYF

j_call: TRBJ2-5
clone_size: -
v_call: TRBV7-9
d_call: -
cdr3_nt: TGTGCCAGCAGTCCACGAGAAAGGGTCCGAGGGGGAGAGACCCAGTACTTC
cdr3_aa: CASSPRERVRGGETQYF

j_call: TRBJ1-5
clone_size: -
v_call: TRBV6-6
d_call: -
cdr3_nt: TGTGCCAGCACCAAAGTGGGGAATCAGCCCCAGCATTTT
cdr3_aa: CASTKVGNQPQHF

j_call: TRBJ2-1
clone_size: few
v_call: TRBV10-3
d_call: TRBD2
cdr3_nt: TGTGCCATCAGTTCCGGGACTAGCGGGAGTAATGAGCAGTTCTTC
cdr3_aa: CAISSGTSGSNEQFF

j_call: TRBJ2-2
clone_size: many
v_call: TRBV28
d_call: -
cdr3_nt: TGTGCCAGCAGTCCACCGACCGGCACCGGGGAGCTGTTTTTT
cdr3_aa: CASSPPTGTGELFF

j_call: TRBJ2-1
clone_size: -
v_call: TRBV12-3/TRBV12-4
d_call: -
cdr3_nt: TGTGCCAGCAGCCTCGGGGATTGGGACTATGAGCAGTTCTTC
cdr3_aa: CASSLGDWDYEQFF

j_call: TRBJ2-1
clone_size: many
v_call: TRBV3-1
d_call: TRBD2
cdr3_nt: TGTGCCAGCAGCCCCCGCGGACTAGCTTACAATGAGCAGTTCTTC
cdr3_aa: CASSPRGLAYNEQFF

j_call: TRBJ2-7
clone_size: many
v_call: TRBV24-1
d_call: -
cdr3_nt: TGTGCCACCAGTGATTCCAGGGACCCTTACTACGAGCAGTACTTC
cdr3_aa: CATSDSRDPYYEQYF

j_call: TRBJ2-1
clone_size: -
v_call: TRBV7-9
d_call: TRBD2
cdr3_nt: TGTGCCAGCAGCTCGGGACTAGCGGGGGGGCACAATGAGCAGTTCTTC
cdr3_aa: CASSSGLAGGHNEQFF

j_call: TRBJ2-5
clone_size: few
v_call: TRBV5-1
d_call: -
cdr3_nt: TGCGCCAGCAGAAACAGGGTGAGGGAGACCCAGTACTTC
cdr3_aa: CASRNRVRETQYF

j_call: TRBJ2-5
clone_size: few
v_call: TRBV7-2
d_call: -
cdr3_nt: TGTGCCAGCAGCTTAGCGGCCCTCGGGAGTATCGGGGGTGGGACCCAGTACTTC
cdr3_aa: CASSLAALGSIGGGTQYF

j_call: TRBJ2-1
clone_size: many
v_call: TRBV5-1
d_call: TRBD2
cdr3_nt: TGCGCCAGCAGCCTACCCACGACTAGCGGGGGAAACAATGAGCAGTTCTTC
cdr3_aa: CASSLPTTSGGNNEQFF

j_call: TRBJ1-1
clone_size: few
v_call: TRBV12-5
d_call: -
cdr3_nt: TGTGCTAGTGGTTCTGGGACCCTGGGCACTGAAGCTTTCTTT
cdr3_aa: CASGSGTLGTEAFF

j_call: TRBJ2-3
clone_size: few
v_call: TRBV6-2/TRBV6-3
d_call: -
cdr3_nt: TGTGCCAGCAGCTGGCCCCCCGATACGCAGTATTTT
cdr3_aa: CASSWPPDTQYF

j_call: TRBJ2-5
clone_size: many
v_call: TRBV7-2
d_call: TRBD1
cdr3_nt: TGTGCCAGCAGCTTAGGCGGACAGGGACGGAGGGAGACCCAGTACTTC
cdr3_aa: CASSLGGQGRRETQYF

j_call: TRBJ2-1
clone_size: -
v_call: TRBV20-1
d_call: -
cdr3_nt: TGCAGTGCTAGAGATCCACCGGCGGAAGGGTATTACAATGAGCAGTTCTTC
cdr3_aa: CSARDPPAEGYYNEQFF

j_call: TRBJ2-3
clone_size: few
v_call: TRBV9
d_call: -
cdr3_nt: TGTGCCAGCAGCACAAGACCCACAGATACGCAGTATTTT
cdr3_aa: CASSTRPTDTQYF

j_call: TRBJ1-1
clone_size: few
v_call: TRBV9
d_call: -
cdr3_nt: TGTGCCAGCAGCCCGAATGTTTTT
cdr3_aa: CASSPNVF

j_call: TRBJ2-1
clone_size: many
v_call: TRBV20-1
d_call: TRBD2
cdr3_nt: TGCAGTGCTAGAGCGACTAGCGGGAGTGGTGAGCAGTTCTTC
cdr3_aa: CSARATSGSGEQFF

j_call: TRBJ2-7
clone_size: many
v_call: TRBV12-3/TRBV12-4
d_call: TRBD2
cdr3_nt: TGTGCCAGCAGTTTTGCTAGCGGGAGTTCTTTGGTAGAGCAGTACTTC
cdr3_aa: CASSFASGSSLVEQYF

j_call: TRBJ2-2
clone_size: few
v_call: TRBV7-9
d_call: -
cdr3_nt: TGTGCCAGCAGCCCCCACCAGGCCACCGGGGAGCTGTTTTTT
cdr3_aa: CASSPHQATGELFF

j_call: TRBJ1-2
clone_size: many
v_call: TRBV5-4
d_call: -
cdr3_nt: TGTGCCAGCAGCCCGGCGGGGTCCTATGGCTACACCTTC
cdr3_aa: CASSPAGSYGYTF

j_call: TRBJ1-4
clone_size: -
v_call: TRBV28
d_call: TRBD1
cdr3_nt: TGTGCCAGCAGTCCCCGGGACAGAACTAATGAAAAACTGTTTTTT
cdr3_aa: CASSPRDRTNEKLFF

j_call: TRBJ1-1
clone_size: -
v_call: TRBV14
d_call: -
cdr3_nt: TGTGCCAGCAGCCAAGGACTGGAGCTGAACACTGAAGCTTTCTTT
cdr3_aa: CASSQGLELNTEAFF

j_call: TRBJ1-6
clone_size: -
v_call: TRBV3-1
d_call: -
cdr3_nt: TGTGCCAGCAGCCAAGGGACAGAAGGGTCACCCCTCCACTTT
cdr3_aa: CASSQGTEGSPLHF

j_call: TRBJ1-2
clone_size: few
v_call: TRBV20-1
d_call: -
cdr3_nt: TGCAGTGCTAGCTGGAGGGGCGTCTATGGCTACACCTTC
cdr3_aa: CSASWRGVYGYTF

j_call: TRBJ2-3
clone_size: -
v_call: TRBV5-1
d_call: -
cdr3_nt: TGCGCCAGCAGCGATGCAACTAGCACAGATACGCAGTATTTT
cdr3_aa: CASSDATSTDTQYF

j_call: TRBJ1-1
clone_size: -
v_call: TRBV2
d_call: -
cdr3_nt: TGTGCCAGCAGTGAGTCTGAGACAGCCACCAAAGCTTTCTTT
cdr3_aa: CASSESETATKAFF

j_call: TRBJ2-7
clone_size: -
v_call: TRBV2
d_call: TRBD2
cdr3_nt: TGTGCCAGCAGTGACCCGAGGGAGCGGGAGTCGGTCGAGCAGTACTTC
cdr3_aa: CASSDPRERESVEQYF

j_call: TRBJ2-1
clone_size: -
v_call: TRBV5-1
d_call: TRBD2
cdr3_nt: TGCGCCAGCTGCCTTTGGGGGGTAGCGGGAATCAATGAGCAGTTCTTC
cdr3_aa: CASCLWGVAGINEQFF

j_call: TRBJ2-3
clone_size: few
v_call: TRBV6-5
d_call: TRBD2
cdr3_nt: TGTGCCAGCAGTTCGAGACTAGCGGGGGCTATCACAGATACGCAGTATTTT
cdr3_aa: CASSSRLAGAITDTQYF

j_call: TRBJ2-5
clone_size: few
v_call: TRBV18
d_call: -
cdr3_nt: TGTGCCAGCTCACCCGGGGGGCTCGCGGGAGAGACCCAGTACTTC
cdr3_aa: CASSPGGLAGETQYF

j_call: TRBJ1-4
clone_size: -
v_call: TRBV11-2
d_call: TRBD1
cdr3_nt: TGTGCCAGCAGCCCCGCAGGGGGAACTAATGAAAAACTGTTTTTT
cdr3_aa: CASSPAGGTNEKLFF

j_call: TRBJ1-3
clone_size: -
v_call: TRBV6-1
d_call: -
cdr3_nt: TGTGCCAGCAGCGATCGAGGACAGTTAAACACCATATATTTT
cdr3_aa: CASSDRGQLNTIYF

j_call: TRBJ1-1
clone_size: few
v_call: TRBV4-1
d_call: -
cdr3_nt: TGCGCCAGCAGCCAAGATGACACTGAAGCTTTCTTT
cdr3_aa: CASSQDDTEAFF

j_call: TRBJ2-5
clone_size: many
v_call: TRBV7-2
d_call: TRBD2
cdr3_nt: TGTGCCAGCAGCTTAGCGGGTATAGCGGGAGAGCCTGGAGAGACCCAGTACTTC
cdr3_aa: CASSLAGIAGEPGETQYF

j_call: TRBJ2-1
clone_size: few
v_call: TRBV18
d_call: -
cdr3_nt: TGTGCCAGCTCCCCGAAAGGGGGGCCGGAAGGTGGTGAGCAGTTCTTC
cdr3_aa: CASSPKGGPEGGEQFF

j_call: TRBJ2-1
clone_size: -
v_call: TRBV4-1
d_call: -
cdr3_nt: TGCGCCAGCAGCCAATGGCTAGGCAATGAGCAGTTCTTC
cdr3_aa: CASSQWLGNEQFF

j_call: TRBJ2-1
clone_size: few
v_call: TRBV6-1
d_call: -
cdr3_nt: TGTGCCAGCAGTGACGACTATTTCTCCTACAATGAGCAGTTCTTC
cdr3_aa: CASSDDYFSYNEQFF

j_call: TRBJ2-1
clone_size: -
v_call: TRBV20-1
d_call: -
cdr3_nt: TGCAGTGCTAGACTATCTGGCAGGGCTTCCTACAATGAGCAGTTCTTC
cdr3_aa: CSARLSGRASYNEQFF

j_call: TRBJ1-1
clone_size: -
v_call: TRBV19
d_call: TRBD1
cdr3_nt: TGTGCCAGCCTGACAGGGGGCTACACTGAAGCTTTCTTT
cdr3_aa: CASLTGGYTEAFF

j_call: TRBJ2-5
clone_size: -
v_call: TRBV2
d_call: TRBD2
cdr3_nt: TGTGCCAGCAGAGAAACTAGCGGTACCCAAGAGACCCAGTACTTC
cdr3_aa: CASRETSGTQETQYF